The 25 T cell receptor beta chains given below trace back to one sample, sequenced in a study of T cell repertoires and HLA-DP antigens. Their antigens remain unidentified. Generated by immunoSEQ multiplex PCR, the TCRdb table keeps only in-frame clones and is missing some. Here the sample spans some 110,000 clones, roughly 92% being singletons. Source material: CD4+ T cells from PBMCs. These receptors came from a woman aged 18 to 35 in good health and CMV-seronegative.

The CDR3 loop reads CASSVGTSGYSYNEQFF. For the CDR3, the DNA is TGTGCCAGCAGCGTAGGGACTAGCGGTTACTCCTACAATGAGCAGTTCTTC. The chain recombines TRBV9 with TRBJ2-1, with 10 nucleotides matching TRBD2. Per germline, CDR1 SGDLS and CDR2 YYNGEE. V gave up 0 bases and J gave up 0 bases; unmatched junction bases: 3. This CDR3 comprises 17 residues.

This chain joins TRBV29-1 and TRBJ2-1, with 7 bases that match TRBD1. Germline V gene sequence: CDR1 SQVTM, CDR2 ANQGSEA. The CDR3 has 13 residues. J was trimmed by 9 bases and V by 4 bases; bases with no gene match: 9. CDR3 region: CSVGGTVSVEQFF. DNA for the CDR3: TGCAGCGTTGGGGGGACAGTATCCGTTGAGCAGTTCTTC.

This clone was picked up one time. This chain connects TRBV29-1 to TRBJ2-2, with TRBD2 matching over 9 bases. V trimming: 4 bases; J trimming: 4 bases; junction bases outside the gene matches: 10. The CDR3 consists of 16 residues. The germline V gene encodes CDR1 SQVTM and CDR2 ANQGSEA. The CDR3: CSVGWTSEGSTGELFF. CDR3 bases: TGCAGCGTTGGCTGGACTAGCGAAGGAAGCACCGGGGAGCTGTTTTTT.

The V and J genes are TRBV4-1 and TRBJ2-3, with D perhaps TRBD2 (5 bases). V was shortened by 6 bases and J by 1 base, with 8 bases between the two germline ends. Germline V gene data show CDR1 as MGHRA and CDR2 as YSYEKL. This CDR3 region has 13 residues. CDR3 bases: TGCGCCAGCAGTAAGGAGGGCACAGATACGCAGTATTTT. This translates into CASSKEGTDTQYF.

The chain uses TRBV7-2 and TRBJ1-2; D call uncertain. Germline CDR1 is SGHTA and CDR2 is FQGNSA. The CDR3 spans 14 residues. The V end was cut by 1 base, the J end by 1 base, with 7 bases between. The CDR3 region is CASSLGDVNYGYTF. Here the CDR3 DNA reads TGTGCCAGCAGCTTAGGTGACGTTAACTATGGCTACACCTTC.

This chain uses TRBV6-6 with TRBJ2-7; weak D call: TRBD1 (7 bases). Trimming shortened V by 4 bases and J by 4 bases, and 14 bases separated the two germline ends. The germline gives CDR1 MNHNY, CDR2 SVGAGI (reference sequence). CDR3 length: 14 amino acids. This chain's CDR3 is CASSSQGGGYEQYF. DNA for the CDR3: TGTGCCAGCAGTTCGCAGGGGGGCGGTTACGAGCAGTACTTC.

The rearrangement uses TRBV5-1 and TRBJ2-2; D is tentatively TRBD1 or TRBD2 (6 bases each). The CDR3 totals 15 residues. V lost 4 bases, J lost 6 bases, and 16 bases lay in between. Looked up from germline, CDR1 is SGHRS and CDR2 is YFSETQ. The chain's CDR3 is CASSPDRRGSGELFF. Written as DNA, the CDR3 is TGCGCCAGCAGCCCCGACAGGAGGGGGTCCGGGGAGCTGTTTTTT.

This chain connects TRBV19 to TRBJ2-3; 9 bases are a match to TRBD2. The length of the CDR3 is 15 residues. Germline lookup yields CDR1 LNHDA and CDR2 SQIVND (reference sequence). The V gene end was trimmed by 5 bases and the J gene end by 1 base; junction bases not matched to a gene: 4. CDR3 sequence: CASSGSGGRTDTQYF. DNA of the CDR3: TGTGCCAGTAGTGGAAGCGGGGGGCGCACAGATACGCAGTATTTT.

The rearrangement joins TRBV28 to TRBJ1-4, with D possibly matching TRBD1 (6 bases). V dropped 5 bases and J dropped 3 bases, with 16 bases sitting between them. From germline, CDR1 is MDHEN and CDR2 SYDVKM. This CDR3 has 16 residues. CDR3 DNA: TGTGCCAGCAGTCGGGGAGCCAGGGGACCTAATGAAAAACTGTTTTTT. Its protein is CASSRGARGPNEKLFF.

The J gene is TRBJ1-5, the V gene TRBV28, with D unresolved. V lost 2 bases and J lost 2, with 10 bases in between. The V gene's germline CDR1 is MDHEN and CDR2 SYDVKM. The CDR3 is made up of 15 amino acids. The CDR3 sequence is CASSLGVIGNQPQHF. Written as DNA, the CDR3 is TGTGCCAGCAGTTTAGGGGTTATCGGCAATCAGCCCCAGCATTTT.

This clone occurred a few times. The rearrangement uses TRBV2 and TRBJ1-1, with D hard to call. CDR3 length: 13 amino acids. Germline-derived CDR1 and CDR2 are SNHLY and FYNNEI. Deletions cut 5 bases from V and 5 bases from J, with 12 bases between. The CDR3 sequence: CASSRASGTEAFF. CDR3 in DNA: TGTGCCAGCAGTAGGGCCAGTGGGACTGAAGCTTTCTTT.

The rearrangement joins TRBV7-2 to TRBJ2-3, with D unclear. There are 15 residues in the CDR3. Trimming removed 2 bases from V and 0 bases from J, with 9 bases in between. The germline gives CDR1 SGHTA, CDR2 FQGNSA. The CDR3 nucleotides read TGTGCCAGCAGCTTAAGCACATTTAGCACAGATACGCAGTATTTT. This sequence encodes CASSLSTFSTDTQYF. The variable domain in full, with the rest retrieved from reference TRBV7-2 and TRBJ2-3, is GAGVSQSPSNKVTEKGKDVELRCDPISGHTALYWYRQSLGQGLEFLIYFQGNSAPDKSGLPSDRFSAERTGGSVSTLTIQRTQQEDSAVYLCASSLSTFSTDTQYFGPGTRLTVL.

This clone appeared a single time. The V and J genes are TRBV27 and TRBJ2-7; no definite D call. Deletions cut 0 bases from V and 3 bases from J, with 6 bases between. This CDR3 has 13 amino acids. Germline lookup yields CDR1 MNHEY and CDR2 SMNVEV (reference sequence). CDR3: CASSLSRNYEQYF. The CDR3 DNA follows: TGTGCCAGCAGTTTATCCCGCAACTACGAGCAGTACTTC.

The gene calls are TRBV5-1 and TRBJ2-5; D possibly corresponds to TRBD2 (5 bases). CDR1 and CDR2 (germline): SGHRS, YFSETQ. This CDR3 contains 14 residues. Trimming took off 4 bases at V and 1 base at J, with 11 bases between the two ends. This CDR3 is CASSGPGVQETQYF. DNA for the CDR3: TGCGCCAGCAGCGGGCCCGGGGTCCAAGAGACCCAGTACTTC.

This chain links TRBV25-1 with TRBJ2-1; 7 nucleotides match TRBD1. Germline assignment: CDR1 MGHDK and CDR2 SYGVNS. V trimming: 2 bases; J trimming: 0 bases; junction bases outside the gene matches: 4. This CDR3 is 16 amino acids long. The CDR3 protein is CASSEPGDSSYNEQFF. The CDR3, as DNA: TGTGCCAGCAGTGAACCCGGGGACAGCTCCTACAATGAGCAGTTCTTC.

V is TRBV5-1 and J is TRBJ1-6; 8 bases map to TRBD1. The CDR3 is 16 residues long. After removal of 4 bases from V and 2 bases from J, the junction contained 5 bases not matched to a gene. Per germline, CDR1 SGHRS and CDR2 YFSETQ. CDR3 coding DNA: TGCGCCAGCAGCCCGGAGGACAGGGCCTATAATTCACCCCTCCACTTT. This codes for CASSPEDRAYNSPLHF.

The gene calls are TRBV10-2 and TRBJ1-4; 9 bases align to TRBD1. The V gene's germline CDR1 is WSHSY and CDR2 SAAADI. The CDR3 is 16 residues long. V trimming: 6 bases; J trimming: 6 bases; junction bases outside the gene matches: 11. CDR3 in amino acids: CASRDRGALGYEKLFF. CDR3 nucleotides: TGCGCCAGCAGGGACAGGGGAGCGTTGGGGTATGAAAAACTGTTTTTT.

In this sample, this clone turned up once. J is TRBJ2-2 and V is TRBV11-2; possible D gene TRBD2, 5 bases. The V and J ends lost 0 bases and 4 bases respectively, with 12 bases between them. Germline V CDR1 and CDR2: SGHAT, FQNNGV. This CDR3 comprises 16 residues. The CDR3 is CASSLDAGNPTGELFF. For the CDR3, the DNA is TGTGCCAGCAGCTTAGATGCGGGTAACCCCACCGGGGAGCTGTTTTTT. Full variable domain (remainder filled in from reference TRBV11-2 and TRBJ2-2): EAGVAQSPRYKIIEKRQSVAFWCNPISGHATLYWYQQILGQGPKLLIQFQNNGVVDDSQLPKDRFSAERLKGVDSTLKIQPAKLEDSAVYLCASSLDAGNPTGELFFGEGSRLTVL.

The chain links TRBV27 to TRBJ1-4, with D possibly being TRBD1 (6 bases). V was cut by 4 bases and J by 8 bases, with 17 bases left in between. Looked up from germline, CDR1 is MNHEY and CDR2 is SMNVEV (reference sequence). The CDR3 totals 15 residues. As DNA, the CDR3 is TGTGCCAGCAGTTCCCGGGACACTCTGGACGAAAAACTGTTTTTT. Its translation: CASSSRDTLDEKLFF.

V usage is TRBV10-3 and J usage is TRBJ2-1, with D possibly being TRBD1 (5 bases). Trimming removed 6 bases at V and 1 base at J, with 10 bases between. The germline V gene has CDR1 ENHRY and CDR2 SYGVKD. There are 14 residues in the CDR3. Here the CDR3 reads CAIRPGQSYNEQFF. Here the CDR3 DNA reads TGTGCCATCAGACCAGGGCAGTCCTACAATGAGCAGTTCTTC.

The chain combines TRBV6-5 with TRBJ1-2; the D gene is possibly TRBD1 (5 bases). The germline V gene has CDR1 MNHEY and CDR2 SVGAGI. CDR3 size: 14 residues. Trimming took 7 bases from V and 5 from J, leaving 17 bases between them. In DNA form, the CDR3 reads TGTGCCAGCAAAAAGGACGCTGGGGGATATGGCTACACCTTC. This sequence encodes CASKKDAGGYGYTF.

The count of this clone is one. The chain links TRBV18 to TRBJ1-1; D gene unclear. In germline, CDR1 is KGHSH, CDR2 LQKENI. The CDR3 has 16 residues. Trimming removed 1 base at V and 8 bases at J, with 20 bases between. The DNA for the CDR3 is TGTGCCAGCTCACCACAGCCACCCGCCTCGGGGATGGAAGCTTTCTTT. Residues: CASSPQPPASGMEAFF.

The J gene is TRBJ2-7, the V gene TRBV11-2; maybe TRBD1 (6 bases). The germline V and J ends were trimmed by 0 bases and 2 bases, with 17 bases remaining between them. CDR1 is SGHAT and CDR2 is FQNNGV in the germline V gene. This CDR3 is built from 17 residues. The CDR3 DNA follows: TGTGCCAGCAGCTTAGACCTAAGACAGGCCTCTCCCTACGAGCAGTACTTC. It specifies CASSLDLRQASPYEQYF. Variable domain in full (rest from reference TRBV11-2 and TRBJ2-7): EAGVAQSPRYKIIEKRQSVAFWCNPISGHATLYWYQQILGQGPKLLIQFQNNGVVDDSQLPKDRFSAERLKGVDSTLKIQPAKLEDSAVYLCASSLDLRQASPYEQYFGPGTRLTVT.

With regard to this clone: One junction end disagrees with the germline gene, perhaps due to a read error. The chain joins TRBV7-7 to TRBJ2-7; 9 bases are a match to TRBD2. Germline CDR1 reads SSHAT; CDR2 reads FNYEAQ (reference sequence). The CDR3 is 22 amino acids. CDR3 bases: TGTGCTAGCAGCTTAGCGTATCGGAACAGGGGAATCGATAGCGGGAGCTCCTACGAGCAGTACTTC. Protein: CASSLAYRNRGIDSGSSYEQYF.

The V and J genes are TRBV5-1 and TRBJ2-7; possible D gene TRBD1, 5 bases. Germline loops: CDR1 SGHRS, CDR2 YFSETQ. The CDR3 length is 13 residues. The V end was cut by 0 bases, the J end by 3 bases, with 7 bases between. The CDR3 DNA is TGCGCCAGCAGCTTGGGCAGGGACTACGAGCAGTACGTC. Amino acid sequence: CASSLGRDYEQYV.